This T cell receptor beta chain originates from a study of tumor-infiltrating lymphocytes in oesophageal squamous cell carcinoma (dated by TCRdb to the mid-2010s). In its sample, this clonotype was seen many times. The antigen this receptor binds is unknown. Within one base of it there is no much larger clone, and no base qualities were kept. The library was prepared using PCR. The listed sequencing device is Illumina HiSeq 2000. TCRdb ran its own pipeline on the public reads, namely fastp trimming at Q25 and MiXCR clone calling, and kept in-frame beta chains. CDR3 protein duplicates are merged, each entry listing the most common genes and DNA. Present in this sample are tens of thousands of distinct CDR3 sequences, roughly a third of which were seen just once. About 18% of the sample goes to the ten largest clones. This clonotype was obtained from a female donor with esophageal squamous cell carcinoma. The source material was esophageal tumor tissue.

The nucleotides read TGCGCCAGCAGCCCCTCTAGCGGGAGCTCCCATGAGCAGTACTTC. Translation gives CASSPSSGSSHEQYF. The chain employs TRBV4-1 and TRBJ2-1, with 10 junctional bases fitting TRBD2. The assigned J gene may be wrong: the sequence end matches TRBJ2-7 better. The CDR3, from cysteine to phenylalanine, totals 15 residues. This entry keeps only the CDR3 DNA: 45 bases, framed from base 1. The germline V gene sets CDR1 to MGHRA and CDR2 to YSYEKL.